Listed below are T cell receptor beta chains from one sample, sequenced in a study of T cell responses to AZD1222 COVID-19 vaccine. Sequenced by immunoSEQ multiplex PCR; TCRdb stores in-frame clones only, minus some. This sample has 150,000 to 200,000 clones, with 90% found just once. This specimen consisted of peripheral blood, obtained 28 days after the second AZD1222 dose. Every receptor here comes from an adult who received the AZD1222 COVID-19 vaccine. Each CDR3 is given with its conserved first and last residue. Fields, in order: J gene, D gene, clone size, V gene, CDR3 DNA, CDR3 protein. A D gene is named only where the DNA matches it firmly. Not every row has a clone size; where given, it reads once, few, many or a size class.

J: TRBJ1-1
D: NA
size: NA
V: TRBV7-2
DNA: TGTGCCAGCAGCCTTCGACAGAGGATTAACACTGAAGCTTTCTTT
CDR3: CASSLRQRINTEAFF

J: TRBJ2-1
D: TRBD1
size: NA
V: TRBV10-3
DNA: TGTGCCATCAGTACAGGGGGCACGACTCAGAATGAGCAGTTCTTC
CDR3: CAISTGGTTQNEQFF

J: TRBJ2-5
D: NA
size: NA
V: TRBV7-2
DNA: TGTGCCAGCAGCTTGTTCGGCGGCGAAGAGACCCAGTACTTC
CDR3: CASSLFGGEETQYF

J: TRBJ1-6
D: NA
size: NA
V: TRBV6-5
DNA: TGTGCCAGCAGTTACGACAGGACGTATTCACCCCTCCACTTT
CDR3: CASSYDRTYSPLHF

J: TRBJ1-5
D: NA
size: NA
V: TRBV2
DNA: TGTGCCAGCATATCTAACAGCAATCAGCCCCAGCATTTT
CDR3: CASISNSNQPQHF

J: TRBJ1-2
D: NA
size: NA
V: TRBV28
DNA: TGTGCCAGCAGTGTTCCCGGGAGCTATGGCTACACCTTC
CDR3: CASSVPGSYGYTF

J: TRBJ2-5
D: NA
size: NA
V: TRBV10-1
DNA: TGCGCCAGCCGCCTCGACGGGGCAGAGACCCAGTACTTC
CDR3: CASRLDGAETQYF

J: TRBJ2-7
D: NA
size: NA
V: TRBV21-1
DNA: TGTGCCAGCAGCAAAGCCCGCCAGTCCTCCTACGAGCAGTACTTC
CDR3: CASSKARQSSYEQYF

J: TRBJ1-6
D: TRBD1
size: NA
V: TRBV9
DNA: TGTGCCAGCAGCGTAAGGGGGCATAATTCACCCCTCCACTTT
CDR3: CASSVRGHNSPLHF

J: TRBJ1-5
D: TRBD1
size: NA
V: TRBV7-2
DNA: TGTGCCAGCAGCACCAGATCTCCGGGACAGGGAGTCTACCAGCCCCAGCATTTT
CDR3: CASSTRSPGQGVYQPQHF

J: TRBJ2-1
D: TRBD1
size: NA
V: TRBV2
DNA: TGTGCCAGCAGCCCTAAGACAGGGGGTCGGCCCGAATCCGGGATCTTTAGGGAGCAGTTCTTC
CDR3: CASSPKTGGRPESGIFREQFF

J: TRBJ1-5
D: TRBD1
size: once
V: TRBV5-1
DNA: TGCGCCAGCAGCCAGGGGGGGGTCAATCAGCCCCAGCATTTT
CDR3: CASSQGGVNQPQHF

J: TRBJ2-3
D: NA
size: NA
V: TRBV7-9
DNA: TGTGCCAGCAGCTTAGAGTCGGGGGCCTCCGGATATACGCAGTATTTT
CDR3: CASSLESGASGYTQYF

J: TRBJ2-3
D: TRBD2
size: NA
V: TRBV12-5
DNA: TGTGCTAGTGGTTCCGGGGGGGCGGTTCAGGATACGCAGTATTTT
CDR3: CASGSGGAVQDTQYF

J: TRBJ2-3
D: NA
size: few
V: TRBV29-1
DNA: TGCAGCGCGGACAAGAGCACAGATACGCAGTATTTT
CDR3: CSADKSTDTQYF

J: TRBJ2-7
D: NA
size: NA
V: TRBV27
DNA: TGTGCCAGCAGTTTTACGGCCGGGACCTTCATTTACGAGCAGTACTTC
CDR3: CASSFTAGTFIYEQYF

J: TRBJ2-7
D: TRBD1
size: NA
V: TRBV27
DNA: TGTGCCAGCAGTTTAAGGCGACAGGGGTACTACGAGCAGTACTTC
CDR3: CASSLRRQGYYEQYF

J: TRBJ1-6
D: NA
size: NA
V: TRBV7-3
DNA: TGTGCCAGCAGACAAACGAGCTCCTATAATTCACCCCTCCACTTT
CDR3: CASRQTSSYNSPLHF

J: TRBJ2-1
D: NA
size: NA
V: TRBV6-5
DNA: TGTGCCAGCAGTTACTCCGCCAACAATGAGCAGTTCTTC
CDR3: CASSYSANNEQFF

J: TRBJ1-1
D: NA
size: NA
V: TRBV14
DNA: TGTGCCAGCAGCCGGGATATGAACACTGAAGCTTTCTTT
CDR3: CASSRDMNTEAFF

J: TRBJ2-7
D: NA
size: NA
V: TRBV5-1
DNA: TGCGCCAGCAGCTTGGAGGCAGCCGACTACGAGCAGTACTTC
CDR3: CASSLEAADYEQYF

J: TRBJ1-5
D: TRBD1
size: NA
V: TRBV7-9
DNA: TGTGCCAGCAGCCCAGGGGGCGATCAGCCCCAGCATTTT
CDR3: CASSPGGDQPQHF

J: TRBJ2-5
D: NA
size: NA
V: TRBV2
DNA: TGTGCCAGCAGTGGAAACGGGATAGGTGAGACCCAGTACTTC
CDR3: CASSGNGIGETQYF

J: TRBJ2-5
D: TRBD1
size: NA
V: TRBV28
DNA: TGTGCCAGCAGTTTCTCCGGGACAGGGGCCTTACAAGAGACCCAGTACTTC
CDR3: CASSFSGTGALQETQYF

J: TRBJ1-4
D: TRBD1
size: NA
V: TRBV6-6
DNA: TGTGCCAGCAGTTACAGGGGGCCTGCTAATGAAAAACTGTTTTTT
CDR3: CASSYRGPANEKLFF

J: TRBJ2-3
D: NA
size: NA
V: TRBV25-1
DNA: TGTGCCAGCAGTGCCTCCTTGACTAGCACAGATACGCAGTATTTT
CDR3: CASSASLTSTDTQYF

J: TRBJ1-2
D: TRBD1
size: NA
V: TRBV6-1
DNA: TGTGCCAGCAGTGAAGAGGGGACAGGTGTGGGCTATGGCTACACCTTC
CDR3: CASSEEGTGVGYGYTF

J: TRBJ2-2
D: NA
size: few
V: TRBV2
DNA: TGTGCCAGCAGTGAGACAGGAGTGAACACCGGGGAGCTGTTTTTT
CDR3: CASSETGVNTGELFF

J: TRBJ2-2
D: NA
size: NA
V: TRBV1
DNA: TGCACCAGCAGCCAATTTGAGGCGCTGCAGGGGGCGAACACCGGGGAGCTGTTTTTT
CDR3: CTSSQFEALQGANTGELFF

J: TRBJ1-5
D: NA
size: NA
V: TRBV28
DNA: TGTGCCAGCAGTTTGGGGGTAATGCCCCAGCATTTT
CDR3: CASSLGVMPQHF

J: TRBJ1-1
D: NA
size: NA
V: TRBV28
DNA: TGTGCCAGCAGTTTACCAGGGTCGAACACTGAAGCTTTCTTT
CDR3: CASSLPGSNTEAFF

J: TRBJ1-2
D: TRBD1
size: NA
V: TRBV9
DNA: TGTGCCAGCAGCGTAGGAGACAGGGGGCTGGCTGGCTACACCTTC
CDR3: CASSVGDRGLAGYTF

J: TRBJ2-7
D: NA
size: NA
V: TRBV6-5
DNA: TGTGCCAGCAGCCCCCGGCAGGGAGCATACGAGCAGTACTTC
CDR3: CASSPRQGAYEQYF

J: TRBJ1-5
D: NA
size: few
V: TRBV2
DNA: TGTGCCAGCAGTGTCGAGGGGTTGAGCAATCAGCCCCAGCATTTT
CDR3: CASSVEGLSNQPQHF

J: TRBJ2-5
D: NA
size: NA
V: TRBV2
DNA: TGTGCCAGCAACCCTAATGTCCAAGAGACCCAGTACTTC
CDR3: CASNPNVQETQYF

J: TRBJ2-1
D: TRBD1
size: NA
V: TRBV6-5
DNA: TGTGCCAGCAGTTACAGGGACAGGGGGCTTTACGAGCAGTTCTTC
CDR3: CASSYRDRGLYEQFF

J: TRBJ2-3
D: NA
size: once
V: TRBV18
DNA: TGTGCCAGCTCACCAAGTCTCGGCACAGATACGCAGTATTTT
CDR3: CASSPSLGTDTQYF

J: TRBJ2-3
D: NA
size: NA
V: TRBV24-1
DNA: TGTGCCACCAGTGATACCCGCCCTAGCACAGATACGCAGTATTTT
CDR3: CATSDTRPSTDTQYF

J: TRBJ2-2
D: NA
size: NA
V: TRBV10-1
DNA: TGCGCCAGCAGTGGATTAACAGGGACGAGGACCGGGGAGCTGTTTTTT
CDR3: CASSGLTGTRTGELFF

J: TRBJ1-2
D: NA
size: NA
V: TRBV7-9
DNA: TGTGCCAGCAGCCCTGGGACCGCTATACTTGGCTACACCTTC
CDR3: CASSPGTAILGYTF

J: TRBJ2-7
D: NA
size: NA
V: TRBV14
DNA: TGTGCCAGCAGCCAAGAAAGCAGGGTCGCAGAGCAGTACTTC
CDR3: CASSQESRVAEQYF

J: TRBJ1-4
D: TRBD1
size: NA
V: TRBV28
DNA: TGTGCCAGCAGACCCGAGGGACAGCTTAATGAAAAACTGTTTTTT
CDR3: CASRPEGQLNEKLFF

J: TRBJ1-2
D: NA
size: NA
V: TRBV28
DNA: TGTGCCAGCAGTCAACCTAACAGGGTCGGTGGCTACACCTTC
CDR3: CASSQPNRVGGYTF

J: TRBJ2-7
D: TRBD1
size: NA
V: TRBV6-5
DNA: TGTGCCAGCAGCCGTGACAGGGGGAGCTCCTACGAGCAGTACTTC
CDR3: CASSRDRGSSYEQYF

J: TRBJ2-5
D: NA
size: NA
V: TRBV5-1
DNA: TGCGCCAGCAGCTTGGGAGCGAGTCAAGAGACCCAGTACTTC
CDR3: CASSLGASQETQYF

J: TRBJ2-1
D: NA
size: NA
V: TRBV5-1
DNA: TGCGCCAGCAGCCTAGTTCCTCCGGGGGCGCCTGGGAATGAGCAGTTCTTC
CDR3: CASSLVPPGAPGNEQFF

J: TRBJ1-4
D: TRBD1
size: NA
V: TRBV23-1
DNA: TGCGCCAGCAGCCCGGGACAGGGGGTTTCTAATGAAAAACTGTTTTTT
CDR3: CASSPGQGVSNEKLFF